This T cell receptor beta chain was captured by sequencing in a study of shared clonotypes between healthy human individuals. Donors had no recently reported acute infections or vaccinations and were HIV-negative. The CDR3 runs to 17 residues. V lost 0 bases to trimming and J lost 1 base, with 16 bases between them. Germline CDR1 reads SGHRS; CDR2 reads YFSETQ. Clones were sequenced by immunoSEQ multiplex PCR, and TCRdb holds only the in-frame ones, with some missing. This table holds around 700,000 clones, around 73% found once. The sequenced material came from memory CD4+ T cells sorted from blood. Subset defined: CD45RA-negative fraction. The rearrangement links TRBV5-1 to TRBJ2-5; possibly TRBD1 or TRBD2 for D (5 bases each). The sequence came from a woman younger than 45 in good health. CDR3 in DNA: TGCGCCAGCAGCTTGGCTCGGGACGCCAGAATCCAAGAGACCCAGTACTTC. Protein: CASSLARDARIQETQYF. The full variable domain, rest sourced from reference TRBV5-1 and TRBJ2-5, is KAGVTQTPRYLIKTRGQQVTLSCSPISGHRSVSWYQQTPGQGLQFLFEYFSETQRNKGNFPGRFSGRQFSNSRSEMNVSTLELGDSALYLCASSLARDARIQETQYFGPGTRLLVL.